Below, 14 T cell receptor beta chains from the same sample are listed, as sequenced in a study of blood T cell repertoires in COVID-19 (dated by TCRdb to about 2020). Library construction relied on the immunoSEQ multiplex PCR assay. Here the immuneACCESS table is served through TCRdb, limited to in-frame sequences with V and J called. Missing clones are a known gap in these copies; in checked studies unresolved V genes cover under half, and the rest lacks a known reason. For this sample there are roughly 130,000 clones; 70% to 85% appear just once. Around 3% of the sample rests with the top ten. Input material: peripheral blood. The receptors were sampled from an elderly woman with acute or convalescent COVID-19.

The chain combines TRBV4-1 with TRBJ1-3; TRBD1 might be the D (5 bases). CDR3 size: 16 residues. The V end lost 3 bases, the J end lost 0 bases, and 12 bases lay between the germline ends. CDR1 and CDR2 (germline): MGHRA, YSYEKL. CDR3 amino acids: CASSQTTANSGNTIYF. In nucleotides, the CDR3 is TGCGCCAGCAGCCAGACGACAGCCAACTCTGGAAACACCATATATTTT.

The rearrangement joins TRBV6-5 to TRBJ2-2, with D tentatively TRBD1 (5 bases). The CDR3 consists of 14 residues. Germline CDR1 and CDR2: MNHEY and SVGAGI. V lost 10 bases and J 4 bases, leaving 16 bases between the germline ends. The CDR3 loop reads CAITAGSGTGELFF. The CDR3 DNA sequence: TGTGCCATCACCGCAGGGTCCGGCACCGGGGAGCTGTTTTTT.

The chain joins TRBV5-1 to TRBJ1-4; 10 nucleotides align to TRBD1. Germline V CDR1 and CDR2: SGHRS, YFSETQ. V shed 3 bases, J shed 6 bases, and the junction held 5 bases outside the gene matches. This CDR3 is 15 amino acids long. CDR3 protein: CASSSKDRGDEKLFF. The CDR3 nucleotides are TGCGCCAGCAGCTCAAAGGACAGGGGGGATGAAAAACTGTTTTTT.

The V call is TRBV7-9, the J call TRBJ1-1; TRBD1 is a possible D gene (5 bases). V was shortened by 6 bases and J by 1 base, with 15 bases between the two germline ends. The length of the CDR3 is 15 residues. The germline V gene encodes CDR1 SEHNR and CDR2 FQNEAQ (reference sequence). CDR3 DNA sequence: TGTGCCAGCAGGCCTCATTCTCAGGGGAACACTGAAGCTTTCTTT. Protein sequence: CASRPHSQGNTEAFF. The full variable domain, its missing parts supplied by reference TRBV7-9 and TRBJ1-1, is DTGVSQNPRHKITKRGQNVTFRCDPISEHNRLYWYRQTLGQGPEFLTYFQNEAQLEKSRLLSDRFSAERPKGSFSTLEIQRTEQGDSAMYLCASRPHSQGNTEAFFGQGTRLTVV.

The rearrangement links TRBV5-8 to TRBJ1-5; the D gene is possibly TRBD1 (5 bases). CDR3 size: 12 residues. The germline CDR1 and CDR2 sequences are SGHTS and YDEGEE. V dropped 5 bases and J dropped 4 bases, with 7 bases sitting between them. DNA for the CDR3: TGTGCCAGCAGAGGGGCTAATCAGCCCCAGCATTTT. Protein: CASRGANQPQHF.

CDR3 sequence reads: CATSDPPSTYEQYF. The CDR3 DNA reads as TGTGCCACCAGTGATCCCCCATCCACCTACGAGCAGTACTTC. The gene calls are TRBV24-1 and TRBJ2-7, with D unresolved. Germline V gene data show CDR1 as KGHDR and CDR2 as SFDVKD. V was clipped by 3 bases and J by 2 bases, with 10 bases between them. The CDR3 sequence is 14 residues long.

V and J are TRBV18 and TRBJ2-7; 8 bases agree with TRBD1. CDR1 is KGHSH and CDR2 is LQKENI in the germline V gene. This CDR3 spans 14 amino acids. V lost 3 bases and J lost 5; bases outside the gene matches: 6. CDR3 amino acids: CASSPQGAKNEQYF. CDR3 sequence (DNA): TGTGCCAGCTCACCTCAGGGGGCGAAAAACGAGCAGTACTTC.

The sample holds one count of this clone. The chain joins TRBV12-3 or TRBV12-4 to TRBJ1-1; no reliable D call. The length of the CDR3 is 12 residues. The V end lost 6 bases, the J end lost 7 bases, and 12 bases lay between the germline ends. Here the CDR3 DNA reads TGTGCCAGCAGCGGTATGCATGTTGAAGCTTTCTTT. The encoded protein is CASSGMHVEAFF.

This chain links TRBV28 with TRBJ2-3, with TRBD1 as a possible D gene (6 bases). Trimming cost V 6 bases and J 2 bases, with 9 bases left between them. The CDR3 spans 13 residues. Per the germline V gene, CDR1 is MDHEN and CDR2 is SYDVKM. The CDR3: CASRGQYTDTQYF. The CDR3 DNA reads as TGTGCCAGCAGAGGACAGTACACAGATACGCAGTATTTT.

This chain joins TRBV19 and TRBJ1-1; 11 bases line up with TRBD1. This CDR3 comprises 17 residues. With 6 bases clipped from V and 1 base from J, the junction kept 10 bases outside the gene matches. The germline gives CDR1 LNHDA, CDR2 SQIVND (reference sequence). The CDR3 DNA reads TGTGCCAGTAGACCCGGGACAGGGGGATTGGGGAACACTGAAGCTTTCTTT. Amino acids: CASRPGTGGLGNTEAFF.

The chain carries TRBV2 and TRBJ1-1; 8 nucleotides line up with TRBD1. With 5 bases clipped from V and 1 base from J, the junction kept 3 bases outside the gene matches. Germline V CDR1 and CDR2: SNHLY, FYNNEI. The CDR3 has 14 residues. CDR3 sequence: CASSYDRGNTEAFF. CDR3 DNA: TGTGCCAGCAGTTATGACAGGGGGAACACTGAAGCTTTCTTT. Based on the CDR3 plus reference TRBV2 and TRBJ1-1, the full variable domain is EPEVTQTPSHQVTQMGQEVILRCVPISNHLYFYWYRQILGQKVEFLVSFYNNEISEKSEIFDDQFSVERPDGSNFTLKIRSTKLEDSAMYFCASSYDRGNTEAFFGQGTRLTVV.

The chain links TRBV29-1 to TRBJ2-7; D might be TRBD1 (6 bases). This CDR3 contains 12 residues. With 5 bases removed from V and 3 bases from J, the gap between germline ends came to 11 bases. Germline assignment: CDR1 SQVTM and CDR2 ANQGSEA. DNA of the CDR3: TGCAGCGTTTCCGGGACAAACTACGAGCAGTACTTC. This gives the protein CSVSGTNYEQYF.

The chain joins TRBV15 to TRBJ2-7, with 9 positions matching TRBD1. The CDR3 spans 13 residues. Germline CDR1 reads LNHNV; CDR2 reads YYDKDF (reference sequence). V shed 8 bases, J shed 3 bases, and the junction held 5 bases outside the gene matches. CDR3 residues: CATGTGNLYEQYF. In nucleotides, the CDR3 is TGTGCCACCGGGACAGGGAACCTCTACGAGCAGTACTTC.

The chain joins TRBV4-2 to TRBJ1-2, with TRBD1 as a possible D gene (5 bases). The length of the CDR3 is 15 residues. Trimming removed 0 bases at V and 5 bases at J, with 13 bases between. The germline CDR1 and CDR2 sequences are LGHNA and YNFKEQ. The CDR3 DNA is TGTGCCAGCAGCCAAGACCCCAGGGTCCAATATGGCTACACCTTC. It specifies CASSQDPRVQYGYTF.